This TCR beta chain was identified during a study of cytomegalovirus exposure and HLA in healthy donors. Findings of the study overall: Donors belonging to an Asian-associated ancestry cluster reportedly showed fewer N-insertions in productive TCRs than the roughly 670-donor mean, according to what a later analysis found. The productive fraction for most TCR beta V segments was about 87% or about 30% in an earlier analysis. There were a few CMV-associated chains whose specificity for CMV antigens was confirmed in vitro.

Of note for this clone: The antigen is unknown.

There were likely unrecorded immune exposures, though donors were nominally healthy when sampled. Both 60 Vbeta primers and 13 Jbeta primers went into the PCR. The table came from immunoSEQ multiplex PCR; TCRdb's copy has only in-frame clones and leaves some out. The sample has around 60,000 clones, approximately 71% seen once. The V and J ends lost 5 bases and 0 bases respectively, with 12 bases between them. Germline V gene lookup returns CDR1 SQVTM and CDR2 ANQGSEA. The CDR3 is made up of 14 amino acids. Sequencing was performed on PBMCs. The sequence came from a man aged 45-65 years in good health and CMV-seropositive. V usage is TRBV29-1 and J usage is TRBJ2-3; D might be TRBD2 (5 bases). CDR3 DNA sequence: TGCAGCGTTTCCCGAGGGCTCAGCACAGATACGCAGTATTTT. This encodes CSVSRGLSTDTQYF.